Its frequency marks the clone carrying this T cell receptor beta chain as medium-sized. This sample was included in a study of T cell clusters in autoimmune cytopenias. Study at large: The mean age of healthy donor controls was 56 years, the median about 60 years.

TRB amplification used roughly 250 ng of peripheral blood genomic DNA. Germline CDR1 SGHDT, CDR2 YYEEEE. The CDR3 totals 14 residues. One tube held mixed TRB-A and TRB-B primer pools for touch-down PCR. TCRdb reworked the multiplex PCR reads into one entry per CDR3 protein, no DNA. The table counts fewer than 7,000 distinct CDR3 sequences; 15% lies in the top ten. These same data were also listed under a study on T cell repertoires in aging, cancer and after chemotherapy. That paper notes: Six age groups, ranging from 30 or younger to 70 or older, included the donors. Repeat sampling of healthy donors over several months to years showed clear clonal overlap. Around 8.8 million TCR reads made up the full dataset.

The clonotype was recovered from a human donor in good health. The V gene is TRBV5-6, the J gene TRBJ2-5; there is no DNA to check the TCRdb D call of TRBD2. Material: peripheral blood. This chain's CDR3 is CASSLSAGRKTQYF.